These 16 T cell receptor beta chains came from one sample sequenced in a study of blood T cells in healthy people across ages. Alongside a J-beta primer mix, a sample-barcoded 5' primer served in a second PCR lasting roughly 6 to 11 cycles. TCRdb itself ran the 5' RACE reads through MiXCR, one entry per CDR3 protein. The table lists over a million distinct CDR3 sequences, about 43% of them singletons. The specimen was blood. Receptors were obtained from a woman under 30 in good health.

This sequence joins TRBV29-1 and TRBJ2-7, with D perhaps matching TRBD1 (5 bases). Germline V gene data show CDR1 as SQVTM and CDR2 as ANQGSEA. Trimming took 4 bases from V and 0 from J, leaving 13 bases between them. The CDR3 covers 14 residues. CDR3: CSVVRQFDSYEQYF. CDR3 nucleotides: TGCAGCGTTGTGAGACAGTTCGACTCCTACGAGCAGTACTTC.

This clonotype has ten or more counts. The germline gene is not matched at one end of the junction; a read error may be the cause. The V and J genes are TRBV12-3 or TRBV12-4 and TRBJ2-3; 7 bases agree with TRBD1. The CDR3 spans 15 residues. This CDR3 is CASSLGQSSTDTQYF. The CDR3 nucleotides are TGCGCCAGCAGCTTGGGACAGTCTAGCACAGATACGCAGTATTTT.

The chain couples TRBV29-1 to TRBJ1-1, with D tentatively TRBD1 (5 bases). CDR3 length: 12 amino acids. The V end lost 3 bases, the J end lost 1 base, and 6 bases lay between the germline ends. Germline V gene sequence: CDR1 SQVTM, CDR2 ANQGSEA. CDR3 in DNA: TGCAGCGTTGAGGGGGGGAACACTGAAGCTTTCTTT. Its protein is CSVEGGNTEAFF.

This clonotype was seen more than once but under ten times. CDR3 coding DNA: TGTGCCAGCGGCGCGGTGGCCTACAATGAGCAGTTCTTC. The encoded protein is CASGAVAYNEQFF. This chain joins TRBV6-1 and TRBJ2-1, with D unclear. Germline lookup yields CDR1 MNHNS and CDR2 SASEGT. The CDR3 has 13 amino acids. V lost 8 bases and J lost 2, with 10 bases in between.

This clonotype turned up a few times. The V and J genes are TRBV6-1 and TRBJ2-5; D unclear. V lost 2 bases to trimming and J lost 3 bases, with 16 bases between them. In germline, CDR1 is MNHNS, CDR2 SASEGT. The CDR3 consists of 16 residues. CDR3 protein: CASSESIGGRKETQYF. The CDR3 nucleotides are TGTGCCAGCAGTGAAAGTATCGGCGGCAGAAAAGAGACCCAGTACTTC.

The chain joins TRBV18 to TRBJ2-3; TRBD2 might be the D (6 bases). CDR3 length: 17 residues. V gave up 3 bases and J gave up 3 bases, with 19 bases separating them. From germline, CDR1 is KGHSH and CDR2 LQKENI. The CDR3 bases are TGTGCCAGCTCACCTTCTAGCCTCCTCAGCGGGACAGATACGCAGTATTTT. Protein product: CASSPSSLLSGTDTQYF.

This clonotype showed up just a few times. The chain links TRBV5-1 to TRBJ2-5; 10 bases line up with TRBD2. The V gene's germline CDR1 is SGHRS and CDR2 YFSETQ. The CDR3 is 15 residues long. J gave up 3 bases and V 4 bases, and 6 bases lay outside the gene matches. CDR3 sequence (DNA): TGCGCCAGCAGCACAACTAGCGGGGTAAAAGAGACCCAGTACTTC. Residues: CASSTTSGVKETQYF.

In its sample, this clonotype was seen a few times. V is TRBV6-5 and J is TRBJ2-5; D is perhaps TRBD1 (5 bases). CDR1 is MNHEY, CDR2 SVGAGI, per germline. V lost 3 bases to trimming and J lost 7 bases, with 12 bases between them. CDR3 length equals 13 residues. The CDR3 loop is CASSYVSQGTQYF. Here the CDR3 DNA reads TGTGCCAGCAGTTATGTGAGCCAGGGGACCCAGTACTTC.

The rearrangement links TRBV6-1 to TRBJ2-3; the match to TRBD1 covers 9 bases. V trimming: 7 bases; J trimming: 3 bases; junction bases outside the gene matches: 8. The germline gives CDR1 MNHNS, CDR2 SASEGT. The CDR3 covers 15 residues. The CDR3 DNA reads as TGTGCCAGCACCCGAGGTGGACAGGGGACAGATACGCAGTATTTT. As protein: CASTRGGQGTDTQYF.

The table lists this clonotype with a few counts. The rearrangement uses TRBV6-1 and TRBJ2-1; 10 bases are a match to TRBD2. This CDR3 is built from 15 residues. The V segment lost 1 base and the J segment 10 bases; nucleotides outside the gene matches: 7. Germline CDR1 and CDR2: MNHNS and SASEGT. The CDR3 DNA reads TGTGCCAGCAGTGAAGGAGCGGGGGGGCCAGACGAGCAGTTCTTC. Translation gives CASSEGAGGPDEQFF.

This clonotype was found many times. The gene calls are TRBV6-6 and TRBJ2-3; 14 bases map to TRBD2. The germline V gene encodes CDR1 MNHNY and CDR2 SVGAGI (reference sequence). There are 15 residues in the CDR3. V trimming: 4 bases; J trimming: 6 bases; junction bases outside the gene matches: 3. CDR3 DNA: TGTGCCAGCAGTTCGGGACTAGCGGGGGTGGATACGCAGTATTTT. This encodes CASSSGLAGVDTQYF.

This clonotype was counted between two and nine times. The J gene is TRBJ1-4, the V gene TRBV10-3; the D gene is possibly TRBD1 (5 bases). The V end lost 2 bases, the J end lost 6 bases, and 28 bases lay between the germline ends. This CDR3 is built from 20 residues. The germline V gene encodes CDR1 ENHRY and CDR2 SYGVKD. The CDR3 sequence is CAISENIGLQVGTVDEKLFF. In DNA, the CDR3 is TGTGCCATCAGTGAGAACATAGGCTTACAGGTCGGGACTGTGGATGAAAAACTGTTTTTT.

The chain carries TRBV5-1 and TRBJ2-1, with D uncertain. The J call may be in error: the DNA end matches TRBJ2-7 better. The CDR3 extends over 15 amino acids. In germline, CDR1 is SGHRS, CDR2 YFSETQ. The CDR3 loop reads CASSLASESYNEQYF. Written as DNA, the CDR3 is TGCGCCAGCAGCTTGGCCAGCGAGTCCTACAATGAGCAGTACTTC.

This clonotype occurred a few times. The chain couples TRBV7-2 to TRBJ1-2; weak D call: TRBD1 (6 bases). This CDR3 region has 16 residues. CDR1 is SGHTA, CDR2 FQGNSA, per germline. Trimming took 5 bases from V and 4 from J, leaving 20 bases between them. CDR3 sequence: CASSPQRGEMIYGYTF. The CDR3 DNA reads TGTGCCAGCAGCCCCCAGAGGGGGGAGATGATCTATGGCTACACCTTC.

The chain employs TRBV2 and TRBJ2-5; 7 bases agree with TRBD2. The CDR3 consists of 14 residues. Trimming took 4 bases from V and 3 from J; bases not matched to a gene: 5. Per the germline V gene, CDR1 is SNHLY and CDR2 is FYNNEI. The chain's CDR3 is CASSVASGKETQYF. As DNA, the CDR3 is TGTGCCAGCAGTGTGGCTAGCGGAAAAGAGACCCAGTACTTC. The variable domain in full, completed from reference TRBV2 and TRBJ2-5, reads EPEVTQTPSHQVTQMGQEVILRCVPISNHLYFYWYRQILGQKVEFLVSFYNNEISEKSEIFDDQFSVERPDGSNFTLKIRSTKLEDSAMYFCASSVASGKETQYFGPGTRLLVL.

A note on this clonotype: A much larger clone differs by one base, so this may be a read error. This sequence joins TRBV20-1 and TRBJ2-5; tentatively, D is TRBD2 (6 bases). The CDR3 is 13 amino acids. The germline gives CDR1 DFQATT, CDR2 SNEGSKA (reference sequence). The CDR3 spells CNVDRGTQETQYF. The CDR3 DNA reads TGCAATGTGGATCGGGGGACTCAAGAGACCCAGTACTTC.